Listed here are 29 T cell receptor beta chains from one sample, sequenced in a study of blood T cell repertoires in COVID-19 (dated by TCRdb to 2019 to 2021). Library method: the immunoSEQ multiplex PCR assay. TCRdb holds this immuneACCESS table with in-frame rearrangements only. Some clones are missing; in checked studies, unresolved V genes explain under half, and the rest has no known cause. A total of tens of thousands of clones appear in this sample, 90% to 95% of them only once. The ten largest account for 3.5% to 4% of the sample. The sequenced sample was peripheral blood. The receptors shown here come from a woman aged 45-60 years in a cohort sampled during active COVID-19.

The table lists this clone with a count of one. The chain combines TRBV5-5 with TRBJ2-3, with 8 positions matching TRBD1. Trimming cost V 1 base and J 2 bases; bases outside gene matches: 9. The CDR3 is 17 amino acids. Per germline, CDR1 SGHKS and CDR2 YYEKEE (reference sequence). Here the CDR3 reads CASSLRPTGGSTDTQYF. CDR3 nucleotides: TGTGCCAGCAGCTTGCGCCCTACAGGGGGTTCCACAGATACGCAGTATTTT.

V and J are TRBV11-2 and TRBJ2-5, with a weak D call TRBD1 (5 bases). The CDR3 totals 15 residues. Germline V gene data show CDR1 as SGHAT and CDR2 as FQNNGV. V gave up 5 bases and J gave up 4 bases, with 17 bases separating them. This CDR3 reads CASSPQGVPRETQYF. The CDR3 nucleotides are TGTGCCAGCAGCCCCCAAGGGGTTCCAAGAGAGACCCAGTACTTC. The variable domain in full, completed from reference TRBV11-2 and TRBJ2-5, reads EAGVAQSPRYKIIEKRQSVAFWCNPISGHATLYWYQQILGQGPKLLIQFQNNGVVDDSQLPKDRFSAERLKGVDSTLKIQPAKLEDSAVYLCASSPQGVPRETQYFGPGTRLLVL.

This sequence joins TRBV6-5 and TRBJ2-5; D unresolved. Germline-derived CDR1 and CDR2 are MNHEY and SVGAGI. The CDR3 extends over 13 amino acids. Trimming stripped 5 bases from V and 4 bases from J, with 11 bases between. The CDR3 region is CASSPGLRETQYF. The CDR3 region has the DNA TGTGCCAGCAGTCCCGGGTTAAGAGAGACCCAGTACTTC.

The chain links TRBV7-9 to TRBJ1-5; possible D gene TRBD1, 5 bases. Germline V gene lookup returns CDR1 SEHNR and CDR2 FQNEAQ (reference sequence). Trimming took 5 bases from V and 4 from J, leaving 9 bases between them. This CDR3 region has 13 residues. The DNA for the CDR3 is TGTGCCAGCAGCCTTCAGGGAAATCAGCCCCAGCATTTT. It yields the protein CASSLQGNQPQHF.

The genes are TRBV3-1 (or the pseudogene TRBV3-2) and TRBJ1-1; 8 nucleotides match TRBD1. The ends lost 1 base at V and 0 bases at J; junction bases unmatched: 7. The length of the CDR3 is 17 residues. CDR1 and CDR2 (germline): LGHDT, YNNKEL (reference sequence). The CDR3: CASSQAGTGYMNTEAFF. The CDR3 coding sequence is TGTGCCAGCAGCCAAGCCGGGACAGGATACATGAACACTGAAGCTTTCTTT.

V gene TRBV11-2 combines with J gene TRBJ2-7, with 10 nucleotides matching TRBD1. Trimming took 0 bases from V and 5 from J; bases not matched to a gene: 10. The V gene's germline CDR1 is SGHAT and CDR2 FQNNGV. The CDR3 consists of 17 residues. The CDR3 spells CASSLDQIWTGGHEQYF. The CDR3 nucleotides read TGTGCCAGCAGCTTAGATCAGATTTGGACAGGGGGTCACGAGCAGTACTTC.

There are a few counts of this clone. The chain joins TRBV7-6 to TRBJ1-6; TRBD1 agrees at 7 bases. CDR3 length equals 14 residues. The germline V gene has CDR1 SGHVS and CDR2 FNYEAQ. V shed 4 bases and J 7 bases; nucleotides not matched to a gene: 4. In DNA form, the CDR3 reads TGTGCCAGCAGCTACCGACAGGGAAATTCACCCCTCCACTTT. Protein sequence: CASSYRQGNSPLHF.

The chain carries TRBV6-5 and TRBJ2-6; D perhaps matches TRBD2 (6 bases). V was pared by 5 bases and J by 6 bases, with 8 bases between. Germline loops: CDR1 MNHEY, CDR2 SVGAGI. The CDR3 sequence is 13 residues long. DNA for the CDR3: TGTGCCAGCAGTCAGCGGGTGGCCAACGTCCTGACTTTC. Translation: CASSQRVANVLTF.

The chain links TRBV6-1 to TRBJ1-2, with D unresolved. This CDR3 contains 12 residues. V gave up 3 bases and J gave up 1 base, with 3 bases separating them. The germline V gene encodes CDR1 MNHNS and CDR2 SASEGT. The chain's CDR3 is CASSERNYGYTF. The CDR3 DNA sequence: TGTGCCAGCAGTGAGCGTAACTATGGCTACACCTTC.

The chain uses TRBV11-3 and TRBJ2-2; 9 positions agree with TRBD2. The CDR3 is 15 amino acids. V lost 2 bases and J lost 4; bases outside the gene matches: 2. Germline V gene lookup returns CDR1 SGHNT and CDR2 YENEEA. This chain's CDR3 is CASSLLAGSTGELFF. The CDR3 nucleotides are TGTGCCAGCAGCTTACTAGCGGGGTCCACCGGGGAGCTGTTTTTT.

The chain uses TRBV3-1 (or the pseudogene TRBV3-2) and TRBJ1-6, with D perhaps TRBD1 (6 bases). CDR1 and CDR2 from the germline V gene are LGHDT and YNNKEL (reference sequence). Trimming took 2 bases from V and 8 from J, leaving 10 bases between them. The CDR3 is made up of 14 amino acids. The CDR3 nucleotides are TGTGCCAGCAGCCAAACAGGGCCCCATTCACCCCTCCACTTT. It is translated as CASSQTGPHSPLHF.

The chain is built from TRBV5-6 and TRBJ1-1; tentative D call: TRBD1 (5 bases). Trimming cost V 2 bases and J 0 bases, with 14 bases left between them. This CDR3 has 16 residues. Germline V lookup: CDR1 SGHDT, CDR2 YYEEEE. CDR3 coding DNA: TGTGCCAGCAGCTTTGCTGGAGGGGAGGTGAACACTGAAGCTTTCTTT. Protein product: CASSFAGGEVNTEAFF.

The rearrangement uses TRBV9 and TRBJ1-6; 7 nucleotides align to TRBD1. J gave up 9 bases and V 0 bases, and 3 bases lay outside the gene matches. The V gene's germline CDR1 is SGDLS and CDR2 YYNGEE. This CDR3 is built from 14 residues. The chain's CDR3 is CASSVGQGGSPLHF. CDR3 in DNA: TGTGCCAGCAGCGTAGGACAGGGAGGTTCACCCCTCCACTTT.

The V gene is TRBV27, the J gene TRBJ1-4; weak D call: TRBD1 (5 bases). Trimming left V 6 bases short and J 1 base short, with 12 bases between. This CDR3 is built from 15 residues. In germline, CDR1 is MNHEY, CDR2 SMNVEV (reference sequence). The CDR3: CASRAREGTNEKLFF. The CDR3 DNA follows: TGTGCCAGCAGAGCCAGGGAGGGAACTAATGAAAAACTGTTTTTT.

The chain recombines TRBV11-1 with TRBJ1-1; 7 bases line up with TRBD1. J was trimmed by 6 bases and V by 4 bases; bases with no gene match: 8. The germline gives CDR1 SGHAT, CDR2 FQDESV (reference sequence). There are 14 residues in the CDR3. Here the CDR3 reads CASSSDRWDPEAFF. CDR3 in DNA: TGTGCCAGCAGCTCGGACAGGTGGGATCCTGAAGCTTTCTTT.

The chain couples TRBV9 to TRBJ1-3; D is unresolved. The CDR3 is 14 amino acids. Trimming pared 1 base from V and 7 bases from J, leaving 12 bases between. CDR1 and CDR2 from the germline V gene are SGDLS and YYNGEE. CDR3 DNA: TGTGCCAGCAGCGTATACGGGAGTCATAACACCATATATTTT. It is translated as CASSVYGSHNTIYF.

This clone was counted a few times. The rearrangement uses TRBV10-3 and TRBJ2-1; TRBD2 agrees at 9 bases. The V segment lost 8 bases and the J segment 5 bases; nucleotides outside the gene matches: 4. The CDR3 is 13 residues long. Per the germline V gene, CDR1 is ENHRY and CDR2 is SYGVKD. The CDR3 DNA reads as TGTGCCATCGGGACTAGCAGCAACAATGAGCAGTTCTTC. Translation gives CAIGTSSNNEQFF.

In its sample, this clone was seen once. The chain joins TRBV27 to TRBJ2-1; TRBD1 matches at 7 bases. The V gene end was trimmed by 6 bases and the J gene end by 0 bases; junction bases not matched to a gene: 8. CDR1 is MNHEY, CDR2 SMNVEV, per germline (reference sequence). The CDR3 runs to 16 residues. The CDR3 DNA reads TGTGCCAGCAGGATACAGGGGCGGTTCTCCTACAATGAGCAGTTCTTC. Protein: CASRIQGRFSYNEQFF.

The rearrangement links TRBV7-8 to TRBJ2-7, with 7 bases that match TRBD1. The CDR3 length is 19 residues. V shed 2 bases, J shed 7 bases, and the junction held 23 bases outside the gene matches. From germline, CDR1 is SGHVS and CDR2 FQNEAQ. In DNA, the CDR3 is TGTGCCAGCAGCTTAAGGACCCCGGGACAGCTAATCTACGAGAATGAGCAGTACTTC. It translates to CASSLRTPGQLIYENEQYF.

J is TRBJ1-1 and V is TRBV19; a weak D match, TRBD1 (5 bases). The CDR3 is 14 amino acids. The V gene lost 8 bases and the J gene lost 1 base, with 14 bases spanning the gap. CDR1 is LNHDA, CDR2 SQIVND, per germline (reference sequence). The CDR3 bases are TGTGCCAGTCCCCAGGGTCTGGGGAACACTGAAGCTTTCTTT. Its translation is CASPQGLGNTEAFF.

This clone was picked up one time. The chain links TRBV10-1 to TRBJ1-2, with D uncertain. The CDR3 extends over 11 amino acids. Trimming cost V 4 bases and J 8 bases, with 8 bases left between them. Germline V CDR1 and CDR2: WNHNN, SYGVQD (reference sequence). CDR3 DNA sequence: TGCGCCAGCAGTGGATCGGGGGGCTACACCTTC. This codes for CASSGSGGYTF.

The chain couples TRBV28 to TRBJ1-1, with D possibly being TRBD1 (6 bases). The V and J ends lost 6 bases and 1 base respectively, with 24 bases between them. Germline lookup yields CDR1 MDHEN and CDR2 SYDVKM. The CDR3 totals 18 residues. CDR3 in amino acids: CASRTGQLPTASNTEAFF. The CDR3 nucleotides are TGTGCCAGCAGGACAGGCCAGCTTCCTACAGCTTCGAACACTGAAGCTTTCTTT.

The chain links TRBV27 to TRBJ2-7; 9 nucleotides match TRBD1. Germline loops: CDR1 MNHEY, CDR2 SMNVEV (reference sequence). This CDR3 spans 17 amino acids. Unmatched junction bases numbered 11, after V lost 1 base and J lost 4 bases. CDR3 residues: CASSLFAIRDRAYEQYF. The CDR3 bases are TGTGCCAGCAGTTTATTCGCGATCCGGGACAGGGCGTACGAGCAGTACTTC.

The J gene is TRBJ2-5, the V gene TRBV4-1; D is unclear. The germline CDR1 and CDR2 sequences are MGHRA and YSYEKL. V lost 2 bases and J lost 4, with 11 bases in between. The CDR3 contains 14 residues. The CDR3 nucleotides are TGCGCCAGCAGCCAACTAGAGATAGGAGAGACCCAGTACTTC. It translates to CASSQLEIGETQYF.

This chain links TRBV7-8 with TRBJ1-1; D gene unclear. This CDR3 contains 14 residues. Germline assignment: CDR1 SGHVS and CDR2 FQNEAQ. V lost 1 base and J 6 bases, leaving 12 bases between the germline ends. The CDR3: CASSLETWAPEAFF. The CDR3 DNA reads as TGTGCCAGCAGCTTAGAGACCTGGGCCCCTGAAGCTTTCTTT. The full variable domain, with the rest looked up from reference TRBV7-8 and TRBJ1-1, is GAGVSQSPRYKVAKRGQDVALRCDPISGHVSLFWYQQALGQGPEFLTYFQNEAQLDKSGLPSDRFFAERPEGSVSTLKIQRTQQEDSAVYLCASSLETWAPEAFFGQGTRLTVV.

The chain recombines TRBV3-1 (or the pseudogene TRBV3-2) with TRBJ1-2; D gene uncertain. V lost 0 bases and J lost 2, with 10 bases in between. CDR1 and CDR2 from the germline V gene are LGHDT and YNNKEL (reference sequence). The CDR3 contains 15 residues. The CDR3 sequence: CASSQDLSLNYGYTF. The CDR3 bases are TGTGCCAGCAGCCAAGATCTATCGCTAAACTATGGCTACACCTTC.

V is TRBV19 and J is TRBJ2-2, with a weak D call TRBD1 (6 bases). The CDR3 totals 16 residues. Germline V lookup: CDR1 LNHDA, CDR2 SQIVND (reference sequence). V lost 3 bases and J 5 bases, leaving 16 bases between the germline ends. The CDR3 coding sequence is TGTGCCAGTAGTATGATTCGAGTCCAGGGGACCGGGGAGCTGTTTTTT. Translated: CASSMIRVQGTGELFF. Complete variable domain (other parts from reference TRBV19 and TRBJ2-2): DGGITQSPKYLFRKEGQNVTLSCEQNLNHDAMYWYRQDPGQGLRLIYYSQIVNDFQKGDIAEGYSVSREKKESFPLTVTSAQKNPTAFYLCASSMIRVQGTGELFFGEGSRLTVL.

The chain couples TRBV7-2 to TRBJ2-5; maybe TRBD1 (7 bases). The germline gives CDR1 SGHTA, CDR2 FQGNSA. The CDR3 length is 15 residues. With 4 bases removed from V and 5 bases from J, the gap between germline ends came to 17 bases. In nucleotides, the CDR3 is TGTGCCAGCAGCTCCGACATGACAGGGAGGGAGACCCAGTACTTC. Translating gives CASSSDMTGRETQYF.

The V and J genes are TRBV10-2 and TRBJ1-1; no clear D gene. The ends were cut back, 6 bases at V and 6 bases at J, with 17 bases in the middle. CDR1 WSHSY and CDR2 SAAADI come from the germline V gene. The CDR3 has 14 residues. CDR3 protein: CASRDPGIVPEAFF. The CDR3 DNA follows: TGCGCCAGCAGGGACCCGGGGATCGTTCCTGAAGCTTTCTTT.